The 25 T cell receptor beta chains below all came from one sample that was sequenced in a study of OX40 agonist ivuxolimab in advanced cancers. The method was immunoSEQ multiplex PCR; TCRdb's version includes in-frame clones alone and lacks a portion of them. Altogether fewer than 90,000 clones are present, roughly 92% being singletons, with the ten largest covering about 2.8%. This sample comprised CD4+ or CD8+ T cells sorted from blood, obtained in a trial of the OX40 agonist ivuxolimab. These receptors came from an adult with an advanced solid tumor such as melanoma, head and neck, liver or kidney cancer.

The genes are TRBV19 and TRBJ2-5; perhaps TRBD1 as D (6 bases). Per the germline V gene, CDR1 is LNHDA and CDR2 is SQIVND (reference sequence). This CDR3 contains 14 residues. The V end was cut by 4 bases, the J end by 5 bases, with 14 bases between. The CDR3 spells CASSNPGQAETQYF. For the CDR3, the DNA is TGTGCCAGTAGTAACCCGGGACAAGCGGAGACCCAGTACTTC.

The chain carries TRBV7-9 and TRBJ1-2, with 7 bases that match TRBD1. With 4 bases clipped from V and 4 bases from J, the junction kept 6 bases outside the gene matches. Germline loops: CDR1 SEHNR, CDR2 FQNEAQ (reference sequence). This CDR3 region has 14 residues. CDR3: CASSSLQGSYGYTF. DNA for the CDR3: TGTGCCAGCAGCTCACTACAGGGGTCCTATGGCTACACCTTC. The variable domain in full, with the rest retrieved from reference TRBV7-9 and TRBJ1-2, is DTGVSQNPRHKITKRGQNVTFRCDPISEHNRLYWYRQTLGQGPEFLTYFQNEAQLEKSRLLSDRFSAERPKGSFSTLEIQRTEQGDSAMYLCASSSLQGSYGYTFGSGTRLTVV.

The rearrangement uses TRBV10-2 and TRBJ2-3; 9 positions match TRBD2. Per the germline V gene, CDR1 is WSHSY and CDR2 is SAAADI. J gave up 1 base and V 5 bases, and 4 bases lay outside the gene matches. The CDR3 spans 15 residues. In DNA, the CDR3 is TGCGCCAGCAGTTGGACTAGCGAAGGCACAGATACGCAGTATTTT. Translation gives CASSWTSEGTDTQYF.

About this clone itself: Other DNA sequences in the same sample also yield this CDR3. The chain couples TRBV2 to TRBJ1-1; 7 nucleotides align to TRBD1. V was pared by 7 bases and J by 5 bases, with 13 bases of the junction left unmatched. The CDR3 totals 15 residues. Per the germline V gene, CDR1 is SNHLY and CDR2 is FYNNEI. CDR3 protein: CASNLPGGGSTEAFF. For the CDR3, the DNA is TGTGCCAGCAACCTACCAGGGGGGGGTAGTACTGAAGCTTTCTTT.

The chain has TRBV19 and TRBJ1-5; possibly TRBD1 for D (5 bases). Trimming took off 3 bases at V and 5 bases at J, with 11 bases between the two ends. This CDR3 has 14 residues. Germline V CDR1 and CDR2: LNHDA, SQIVND (reference sequence). CDR3 sequence: CASSMMEGDQPQHF. The CDR3 DNA follows: TGTGCCAGTAGTATGATGGAAGGGGATCAGCCCCAGCATTTT.

This rearrangement joins TRBV19 to TRBJ2-7, with 7 bases matching TRBD1. Germline CDR1 LNHDA, CDR2 SQIVND (reference sequence). This CDR3 comprises 13 residues. Trimming at V came to 6 bases and at J to 3 bases, leaving 5 bases not matched to a gene. CDR3 nucleotide sequence: TGTGCCAGTAGCCACCGGGACAGCTACGAGCAGTACTTC. This gives the protein CASSHRDSYEQYF.

This chain uses TRBV5-6 with TRBJ1-1; a weak D match, TRBD1 (5 bases). Germline lookup yields CDR1 SGHDT and CDR2 YYEEEE. The CDR3 extends over 16 amino acids. V shed 6 bases and J shed 5 bases, with 23 bases lying between them. The CDR3 coding sequence is TGTGCCAGCACCAGGTTGGGCACCCGGGGGAAAACTGAAGCTTTCTTT. This codes for CASTRLGTRGKTEAFF.

The chain carries TRBV18 and TRBJ2-6; no reliable D call. V lost 2 bases to trimming and J lost 0 bases, with 11 bases between them. This CDR3 region has 17 residues. Germline assignment: CDR1 KGHSH and CDR2 LQKENI. The CDR3 DNA sequence: TGTGCCAGCTCACCAGCATCACCCAGCTCTGGGGCCAACGTCCTGACTTTC. Protein sequence: CASSPASPSSGANVLTF.

The V call is TRBV5-1, the J call TRBJ2-5, with 7 bases matching TRBD2. This CDR3 is 14 amino acids long. Per germline, CDR1 SGHRS and CDR2 YFSETQ. Trimming cost V 7 bases and J 1 base; bases outside gene matches: 7. CDR3 sequence (DNA): TGCGCCAGCTCAGCGGGGCCCAGCCAAGAGACCCAGTACTTC. This codes for CASSAGPSQETQYF.

This clone has a single count. The rearrangement joins TRBV7-6 to TRBJ2-7; TRBD1 might be the D (6 bases). The CDR3 sequence is 15 residues long. The V and J ends lost 0 bases and 2 bases respectively, with 11 bases between them. Germline V gives CDR1 SGHVS, CDR2 FNYEAQ. In DNA, the CDR3 is TGTGCCAGCAGCTTAGCGGCAGGACAGCCCTACGAGCAGTACTTC. Amino acid sequence: CASSLAAGQPYEQYF.

This rearrangement joins TRBV5-4 to TRBJ2-6; no firm D call. The V end was cut by 4 bases, the J end by 1 base, with 9 bases between. Germline V gene data show CDR1 as SGHNT and CDR2 as YYREEE (reference sequence). The CDR3 covers 15 residues. CDR3 sequence: CASSTAASGANVLTF. The CDR3, as DNA: TGTGCCAGCAGCACGGCAGCATCTGGGGCCAACGTCCTGACTTTC.

CDR3: CASSFGPTGNTIYF. CDR3 nucleotides: TGTGCCAGCAGCTTTGGTCCAACGGGAAACACCATATATTTT. The chain employs TRBV5-6 and TRBJ1-3; D is undetermined. Trimming stripped 2 bases from V and 4 bases from J, with 10 bases between. CDR3 length equals 14 residues. Germline-derived CDR1 and CDR2 are SGHDT and YYEEEE. The variable domain in full, with the rest retrieved from reference TRBV5-6 and TRBJ1-3, is DAGVTQSPTHLIKTRGQQVTLRCSPKSGHDTVSWYQQALGQGPQFIFQYYEEEERQRGNFPDRFSGHQFPNYSSELNVNALLLGDSALYLCASSFGPTGNTIYFGEGSWLTVV.

The chain uses TRBV27 and TRBJ2-3, with TRBD2 as a possible D gene (6 bases). Germline values: CDR1 MNHEY, CDR2 SMNVEV (reference sequence). This CDR3 comprises 16 residues. Trimming removed 7 bases at V and 0 bases at J, with 17 bases between. The CDR3 reads CASTPFAGRSTDTQYF. The DNA for the CDR3 is TGTGCCAGCACCCCTTTTGCGGGAAGGAGCACAGATACGCAGTATTTT.

The chain is built from TRBV5-4 and TRBJ2-5; TRBD2 agrees at 11 bases. J lost 3 bases, V lost 4 bases, and 8 bases had no gene match. The CDR3 length is 16 residues. Germline values: CDR1 SGHNT, CDR2 YYREEE (reference sequence). CDR3 loop: CASSPSLTSGKETQYF. Here the CDR3 DNA reads TGTGCCAGCAGCCCCTCCTTGACTAGCGGGAAAGAGACCCAGTACTTC.

This sequence joins TRBV5-5 and TRBJ2-7; D not certain. There are 11 residues in the CDR3. Trimming removed 1 base from V and 6 bases from J, with 5 bases in between. From germline, CDR1 is SGHKS and CDR2 YYEKEE (reference sequence). DNA for the CDR3: TGTGCCAGCAGCTTGTATGGCGAGCAGTACTTC. Translation gives CASSLYGEQYF.

In its sample, this clone was seen once. V gene TRBV15 combines with J gene TRBJ2-7; possible D gene TRBD2, 5 bases. CDR1 is LNHNV, CDR2 YYDKDF, per germline (reference sequence). The CDR3 extends over 14 amino acids. V shed 0 bases and J shed 4 bases, with 10 bases lying between them. CDR3 protein: CATSRETGIYEQYF. CDR3 sequence (DNA): TGTGCCACCAGCAGAGAAACGGGGATTTACGAGCAGTACTTC.

This clone was observed a handful of times. The V call is TRBV2, the J call TRBJ1-2; D not resolved. From germline, CDR1 is SNHLY and CDR2 FYNNEI. V was trimmed by 5 bases and J by 2 bases, leaving 3 bases between them. This CDR3 is built from 11 residues. The CDR3, as DNA: TGTGCCAGCAGTCCCAACTATGGCTACACCTTC. Its translation is CASSPNYGYTF.

The chain carries TRBV5-4 and TRBJ2-5; D is ambiguous. Trimming removed 2 bases at V and 2 bases at J, with 7 bases between. The CDR3 runs 13 residues. From germline, CDR1 is SGHNT and CDR2 YYREEE (reference sequence). The CDR3 nucleotides are TGTGCCAGCAGCTTATTATCACAAGAGACCCAGTACTTC. Amino acids: CASSLLSQETQYF.

The chain recombines TRBV5-6 with TRBJ2-1; 7 positions agree with TRBD1. The J segment lost 1 base and the V segment lost 5 bases, leaving 6 bases of the junction unmatched. The CDR3 has 15 amino acids. Germline-derived CDR1 and CDR2 are SGHDT and YYEEEE. The CDR3, as DNA: TGTGCCAGCAGACGACAGGGTGCGTCCTACAATGAGCAGTTCTTC. As protein: CASRRQGASYNEQFF.

CDR3 protein: CASSHSRGGTGALGGVTEAFF. CDR3 DNA sequence: TGCGCCAGCAGTCACAGTAGGGGTGGGACAGGGGCCCTCGGAGGGGTCACTGAAGCTTTCTTT. The chain combines TRBV4-1 with TRBJ1-1; 10 positions match TRBD1. This CDR3 has 21 amino acids. Germline V gene lookup returns CDR1 MGHRA and CDR2 YSYEKL. V shed 6 bases and J 4 bases; nucleotides not matched to a gene: 26.

The V call is TRBV30, the J call TRBJ1-5; D is unclear. Germline CDR1 is GTSNPN and CDR2 is SVGIG (reference sequence). CDR3 length: 15 residues. Trimming pared 1 base from V and 4 bases from J, leaving 14 bases between. CDR3 in DNA: TGTGCCTGGAGTGCCCCGGGTCCCGGTAATCAGCCCCAGCATTTT. This encodes CAWSAPGPGNQPQHF.

The chain recombines TRBV2 with TRBJ2-7; D call uncertain. V dropped 2 bases and J dropped 0 bases, with 5 bases sitting between them. The CDR3 spans 13 residues. Germline V lookup: CDR1 SNHLY, CDR2 FYNNEI. The CDR3 region is CASSEQVSYEQYF. CDR3 bases: TGTGCCAGCAGTGAACAGGTCTCCTACGAGCAGTACTTC.

The chain has TRBV5-6 and TRBJ2-5; 11 bases align to TRBD1. The CDR3 covers 16 residues. The V gene end was trimmed by 4 bases and the J gene end by 2 bases; junction bases not matched to a gene: 7. CDR1 is SGHDT, CDR2 YYEEEE, per germline. The CDR3 region is CASSRGTGGGQETQYF. In DNA, the CDR3 is TGTGCCAGCAGCCGCGGGACAGGGGGGGGACAAGAGACCCAGTACTTC.

The V and J genes are TRBV15 and TRBJ2-1; 8 nucleotides align to TRBD2. This CDR3 is 14 amino acids long. Unmatched junction bases numbered 7, after V lost 3 bases and J lost 9 bases. The germline gives CDR1 LNHNV, CDR2 YYDKDF (reference sequence). In nucleotides, the CDR3 is TGTGCCACCAGCAGGGCCGTGGCGGGGGGTGAGCAGTTCTTC. Translating it yields CATSRAVAGGEQFF.

The chain carries TRBV27 and TRBJ1-3, with 8 bases fitting TRBD1. V lost 6 bases, J lost 0 bases, and 7 bases stayed unmatched. Germline loops: CDR1 MNHEY, CDR2 SMNVEV (reference sequence). The CDR3 spans 16 residues. CDR3 nucleotides: TGTGCCAGCAGCCCAACGACAGGGGTCTCTGGAAACACCATATATTTT. Its protein product is CASSPTTGVSGNTIYF.